The 6 T cell receptor beta chains below all came from one sample that was sequenced in a study of blood T cell repertoires in COVID-19. The repertoire was sequenced with immunoSEQ multiplex PCR; TCRdb's copy has only in-frame clones and lacks some. The sample holds more than 85,000 clones, approximately 86% seen once. Sequenced input: peripheral blood. The receptors shown here come from a human donor in a cohort sampled during active COVID-19.

About this clone itself: The junction differs from germline at one of its ends, possibly a read error. The V gene is TRBV7-2, the J gene TRBJ2-7, with TRBD2 identical over 14 bases. This CDR3 region has 17 residues. CDR1 is SGHTA, CDR2 FQGNSA, per germline. Here the CDR3 DNA reads TGTGCCGGCAGCAAGGGGACTAGCGGGGGATTCGGCTACGAGCAGTACTTC. It is translated as CAGSKGTSGGFGYEQYF.

The genes are TRBV25-1 and TRBJ2-7; D unclear. V lost 7 bases to trimming and J lost 7 bases, with 11 bases between them. Germline CDR1 is MGHDK and CDR2 is SYGVNS. CDR3 length equals 11 residues. CDR3 sequence (DNA): TGTGCCAGCAACACCCTCGGGGAGCAGTACTTC. It encodes CASNTLGEQYF.

The chain couples TRBV4-2 to TRBJ2-5, with 10 positions matching TRBD2. V lost 0 bases to trimming and J lost 5 bases; unmatched junction nucleotides: 6. The V gene's germline CDR1 is LGHNA and CDR2 YNFKEQ. This CDR3 is 16 amino acids long. The CDR3 is CASSQDIAGGVETQYF. CDR3 sequence (DNA): TGTGCCAGCAGCCAAGATATAGCGGGGGGCGTGGAGACCCAGTACTTC.

This chain connects TRBV20-1 to TRBJ2-3; 9 bases fit TRBD2. The CDR3 has 16 amino acids. The ends lost 3 bases at V and 2 bases at J; junction bases unmatched: 9. Per germline, CDR1 DFQATT and CDR2 SNEGSKA (reference sequence). The CDR3 loop reads CSASIRTSEFTDTQYF. DNA for the CDR3: TGCAGTGCTAGTATACGGACTAGCGAGTTCACAGATACGCAGTATTTT.

The CDR3 nucleotides read TGTGCCAGTAGTATGGGACTAAGACCCACAGATACGCAGTATTTT. This gives the protein CASSMGLRPTDTQYF. The V gene is TRBV19, the J gene TRBJ2-3; 7 nucleotides line up with TRBD2. The CDR3 has 15 amino acids. CDR1 is LNHDA and CDR2 is SQIVND in the germline V gene (reference sequence). J was trimmed by 2 bases and V by 3 bases; bases with no gene match: 5.

The V gene is TRBV6-7, the J gene TRBJ1-2; possible D gene TRBD1, 5 bases. Being an ORF, TRBV6-7 has a function that is uncertain. The CDR3 runs 14 residues. Trimming removed 4 bases from V and 4 bases from J, with 13 bases in between. This chain's CDR3 is CASSFRRGSYGYTF. CDR3 nucleotides: TGTGCCAGCAGTTTCCGGAGGGGTTCCTATGGCTACACCTTC.